The 28 T cell receptor beta chains given below trace back to one sample, sequenced in a study of T cells in Graves' hyperthyroidism and ophthalmopathy. There were TCR beta CDR3 regions amplified from RNA transcripts. The primer set for the first-round RT-PCR of the TCR CDR3 was HTBI. TCRdb re-called the multiplex PCR reads through MiXCR, storing one row per CDR3 protein. Of some 420,000 distinct CDR3 sequences in the sample, roughly 15% are singletons; the top ten hold 5.3%. The specimen sequenced was blood. These receptors originate from a woman aged 18-30 years with Graves' hyperthyroidism.

This clonotype has at least ten counts. V usage is TRBV11-3 and J usage is TRBJ2-3; D is ambiguous. Trimming stripped 6 bases from V and 1 base from J, with 11 bases between. The length of the CDR3 is 14 residues. Germline CDR1 SGHNT, CDR2 YENEEA. CDR3 sequence reads: CASSRGPGTDTQYF. For the CDR3, the DNA is TGTGCCAGCAGTCGAGGACCTGGCACAGATACGCAGTATTTT.

This chain connects TRBV15 to TRBJ2-3, with D possibly being TRBD2 (5 bases). From germline, CDR1 is LNHNV and CDR2 YYDKDF (reference sequence). This CDR3 has 14 residues. V was cut by 3 bases and J by 4 bases, with 11 bases left in between. CDR3 in DNA: TGTGCCACCAGCAGGCCCCGGGGATCAGATACGCAGTATTTT. This translates into CATSRPRGSDTQYF.

This clonotype was seen repeatedly, ten times or more. The chain couples TRBV6-1 to TRBJ2-5; D is perhaps TRBD2 (5 bases). Trimming cost V 4 bases and J 5 bases, with 17 bases left between them. Germline-derived CDR1 and CDR2 are MNHNS and SASEGT. The CDR3 totals 15 residues. For the CDR3, the DNA is TGTGCCAGCAGTGCCGAAGTCGGGGTCTTGGAGACCCAGTACTTC. It encodes CASSAEVGVLETQYF.

In this sample, this clonotype turned up once. A much larger clone differs by one base, so this may be a read error. The J gene is TRBJ1-6, the V gene TRBV30; TRBD1 agrees at 7 bases. Germline values: CDR1 GTSNPN, CDR2 SVGIG (reference sequence). The CDR3 loop spans 13 amino acids. The CDR3 nucleotides are TGTGCCTGGAGTCTTACAGGGGATTCACCCCTCCGCTTT. Translation: CAWSLTGDSPLRF.

The chain recombines TRBV3-1 with TRBJ2-5; D is unclear. CDR3 length equals 13 residues. The V end lost 3 bases, the J end lost 2 bases, and 7 bases lay between the germline ends. Germline CDR1 reads LGHDT; CDR2 reads YNNKEL (reference sequence). CDR3 nucleotide sequence: TGTGCCAGCAGCCAGGCTCCTCAAGAGACCCAGTACTTC. It is translated as CASSQAPQETQYF.

There are many counts of this clonotype. The rearrangement joins TRBV28 to TRBJ1-6; a weak D match, TRBD1 (5 bases). This CDR3 is 12 amino acids long. CDR1 MDHEN and CDR2 SYDVKM come from the germline V gene. V lost 5 bases and J 10 bases, leaving 9 bases between the germline ends. The CDR3, as DNA: TGTGCCAGCAGTCAAGGGGACTCACCCCTCCACTTT. Protein product: CASSQGDSPLHF.

The CDR3 region is CASSVGNRDRGRTGELFF. CDR3 DNA: TGTGCCAGCAGCGTGGGCAACCGGGACAGGGGGCGGACCGGGGAGCTGTTTTTT. J is TRBJ2-2 and V is TRBV5-4, with TRBD1 identical over 12 bases. Germline CDR1 SGHNT, CDR2 YYREEE (reference sequence). Trimming took 4 bases from V and 5 from J; bases not matched to a gene: 12. This CDR3 has 18 residues. Drawing the rest from reference TRBV5-4 and TRBJ2-2, the complete variable domain is ETGVTQSPTHLIKTRGQQVTLRCSSQSGHNTVSWYQQALGQGPQFIFQYYREEENGRGNFPPRFSGLQFPNYSSELNVNALELDDSALYLCASSVGNRDRGRTGELFFGEGSRLTVL.

Of note for this clonotype: A clone one base away is much larger, so this may be a read error. The V and J genes are TRBV7-2 and TRBJ2-7; D remains unclear. Deletions cut 2 bases from V and 6 bases from J, with 17 bases between. CDR1 and CDR2 from the germline V gene are SGHTA and FQGNSA. This CDR3 has 15 amino acids. The CDR3 DNA sequence: TGTGCCAGCAGCTTAACGAACCATAATACCTGCGAGCAGTACTTC. Amino acids: CASSLTNHNTCEQYF.

Ten or more counts support this clonotype. J is TRBJ2-7 and V is TRBV20-1; TRBD1 matches at 8 bases. With V trimmed by 4 bases and J by 3 bases, 5 bases remained unmatched. Germline V gene sequence: CDR1 DFQATT, CDR2 SNEGSKA (reference sequence). This CDR3 is built from 13 residues. The DNA of the CDR3 is TGCAGTGCTAAAGGGACAGGCCGCTACGAGCAGTACTTC. Amino acid sequence: CSAKGTGRYEQYF.

In its sample, this clonotype was seen many times. The DNA of the CDR3 is TGTGCCAGCAGTTTTGACCGCGGGGGCAATCAGCCCCAGCATTTT. This translates into CASSFDRGGNQPQHF. The V gene is TRBV27, the J gene TRBJ1-5; the D is unclear. Germline V gene sequence: CDR1 MNHEY, CDR2 SMNVEV (reference sequence). This CDR3 is built from 15 residues. V was shortened by 3 bases and J by 2 bases, with 11 bases between the two germline ends.

This clonotype was counted only a few times. This chain connects TRBV6-1 to TRBJ2-1, with D perhaps matching TRBD1 or TRBD2 (6 bases each). Trimming took off 6 bases at V and 2 bases at J, with 14 bases between the two ends. This CDR3 has 15 residues. The germline gives CDR1 MNHNS, CDR2 SASEGT. DNA of the CDR3: TGTGCCAGCAGGTTTCGGGGGCTGACCTACAATGAGCAGTTCTTC. The encoded protein is CASRFRGLTYNEQFF.

The chain's CDR3 is CASSVVPGGGNTIYF. CDR3 in DNA: TGTGCCAGCAGCGTAGTCCCAGGAGGAGGAAACACCATATATTTT. The V gene is TRBV9, the J gene TRBJ1-3, with D unclear. Between the trimmed V and J ends, which lost 0 bases and 4 bases, there was a span of 11 bases. Germline assignment: CDR1 SGDLS and CDR2 YYNGEE. The CDR3 is 15 residues long.

This clonotype came up many times. The J gene is TRBJ2-2, the V gene TRBV11-1, with TRBD2 identical over 14 bases. The CDR3 has 18 amino acids. From germline, CDR1 is SGHAT and CDR2 FQDESV (reference sequence). With V trimmed by 5 bases and J by 5 bases, 10 bases remained unmatched. DNA of the CDR3: TGTGCCAGCAGCGGAGGGACTAGCGGGAGTGTTCGAACCGGGGAGCTGTTTTTT. Residues: CASSGGTSGSVRTGELFF.

J is TRBJ1-5 and V is TRBV29-1; the match to TRBD1 covers 7 bases. V was clipped by 5 bases and J by 0 bases; unmatched bases: 4. Germline V lookup: CDR1 SQVTM, CDR2 ANQGSEA. The CDR3 contains 14 residues. This CDR3 is CSVRDSYSNQPQHF. In DNA form, the CDR3 reads TGCAGCGTTCGGGACAGCTATAGCAATCAGCCCCAGCATTTT.

This clonotype has a count of ten or more. The rearrangement joins TRBV20-1 to TRBJ1-5; D remains unclear. The V gene's germline CDR1 is DFQATT and CDR2 SNEGSKA (reference sequence). V lost 1 base to trimming and J lost 3 bases, with 7 bases between them. The CDR3 is 13 amino acids. The CDR3, as DNA: TGCAGTGCTAGAGTCGCGAACAATCAGCCCCAGCATTTT. It specifies CSARVANNQPQHF.

V and J are TRBV9 and TRBJ1-2, with 9 bases matching TRBD1. CDR3 length: 13 amino acids. Germline V gene lookup returns CDR1 SGDLS and CDR2 YYNGEE. The junction had 3 bases not matched to a gene; V was cut back by 0 bases and J by 9 bases. DNA for the CDR3: TGTGCCAGCAGCGTAGACAGGGGGCTGAGCTACACCTTC. As protein: CASSVDRGLSYTF.

Many counts were recorded for this clonotype. The chain uses TRBV2 and TRBJ2-7; D is ambiguous. The V gene lost 4 bases and the J gene lost 3 bases, with 16 bases spanning the gap. Germline CDR1 and CDR2: SNHLY and FYNNEI. The length of the CDR3 is 15 residues. CDR3 amino acids: CASSVTTDPYYEQYF. CDR3 DNA sequence: TGTGCCAGCAGTGTGACAACGGACCCTTACTACGAGCAGTACTTC.

The CDR3 sequence: CSAILRDRVSNEQFF. The CDR3 bases are TGCAGTGCCATCCTCCGGGACAGGGTTAGCAATGAGCAGTTCTTC. The chain carries TRBV20-1 and TRBJ2-1; 9 bases line up with TRBD1. The CDR3 loop spans 15 amino acids. Germline V lookup: CDR1 DFQATT, CDR2 SNEGSKA (reference sequence). V dropped 6 bases and J dropped 6; count of bases not matched to a gene: 12.

This clonotype was seen ten or more times. The rearrangement uses TRBV2 and TRBJ1-6; the D is unclear. The V and J ends lost 4 bases and 0 bases respectively, with 10 bases between them. The CDR3 length is 16 residues. The germline V gene encodes CDR1 SNHLY and CDR2 FYNNEI. In DNA, the CDR3 is TGTGCCAGCAGTGGGGCAGTCGGCTCCTATAATTCACCCCTCCACTTT. This codes for CASSGAVGSYNSPLHF. The whole variable domain, remainder taken from reference TRBV2 and TRBJ1-6, is EPEVTQTPSHQVTQMGQEVILRCVPISNHLYFYWYRQILGQKVEFLVSFYNNEISEKSEIFDDQFSVERPDGSNFTLKIRSTKLEDSAMYFCASSGAVGSYNSPLHFGNGTRLTVT.

This clonotype was seen more than once but under ten times. The chain couples TRBV10-3 to TRBJ2-3, with TRBD2 matching 12 bases. Germline-derived CDR1 and CDR2 are ENHRY and SYGVKD. V gave up 2 bases and J gave up 5 bases; unmatched junction bases: 5. This CDR3 has 16 amino acids. CDR3 DNA: TGTGCCATCAGTGAGAGACTAGCGGGAGCGGGAGATACGCAGTATTTT. Protein product: CAISERLAGAGDTQYF.

This clonotype appeared many times. The chain carries TRBV7-3 and TRBJ2-3; D may correspond to TRBD1 or TRBD2 (5 bases each). Germline CDR1 and CDR2: SGHTA and FQGTGA. The CDR3 is 14 amino acids. V was cut by 5 bases and J by 3 bases, with 12 bases left in between. The CDR3 nucleotides read TGTGCCAGCAGCACCGATGGGGGTACAGATACGCAGTATTTT. It specifies CASSTDGGTDTQYF.

In this sample, this clonotype turned up many times. The chain has TRBV12-3 or TRBV12-4 and TRBJ1-2; 7 bases are a match to TRBD1. V gave up 1 base and J gave up 1 base; unmatched junction bases: 12. The CDR3 loop spans 18 amino acids. The CDR3 coding sequence is TGTGCCAGCAGTTTAGGTGCACGGGACAGAGGTAGTAACTATGGCTACACCTTC. Protein product: CASSLGARDRGSNYGYTF.

This clonotype was recorded a few times. This sequence joins TRBV28 and TRBJ2-1, with 8 bases identical to TRBD2. The germline gives CDR1 MDHEN, CDR2 SYDVKM. This CDR3 comprises 14 residues. J gave up 1 base and V 8 bases, and 4 bases lay outside the gene matches. CDR3 nucleotide sequence: TGTGCCAGCTCGCCGGGAGGGTCCTACAATGAGCAGTTCTTC. This encodes CASSPGGSYNEQFF. Variable domain in full (rest from reference TRBV28 and TRBJ2-1): DVKVTQSSRYLVKRTGEKVFLECVQDMDHENMFWYRQDPGLGLRLIYFSYDVKMKEKGDIPEGYSVSREKKERFSLILESASTNQTSMYLCASSPGGSYNEQFFGPGTRLTVL.

This clonotype has a handful of counts. The V call is TRBV7-2, the J call TRBJ1-1; D gene unclear. Germline V gives CDR1 SGHTA, CDR2 FQGNSA. V was trimmed by 4 bases and J by 5 bases, leaving 14 bases between them. This CDR3 has 14 amino acids. The CDR3 DNA reads as TGTGCCAGCAGCTCCGGAGGCATGAGGACTGAAGCTTTCTTT. It yields the protein CASSSGGMRTEAFF.

This clonotype was seen ten or more times. The rearrangement joins TRBV4-1 to TRBJ1-2, with 7 nucleotides matching TRBD1. The CDR3 totals 16 residues. The ends lost 1 base at V and 2 bases at J; junction bases unmatched: 7. In germline, CDR1 is MGHRA, CDR2 YSYEKL. The CDR3 sequence: CASSQAGSRGNYGYTF. DNA of the CDR3: TGCGCCAGCAGCCAAGCGGGTTCCAGGGGGAACTATGGCTACACCTTC.

This clonotype was picked up many times. The chain joins TRBV15 to TRBJ2-7, with 8 nucleotides matching TRBD2. After removal of 5 bases from V and 1 base from J, the junction contained 10 bases not matched to a gene. Germline V gives CDR1 LNHNV, CDR2 YYDKDF (reference sequence). The CDR3 totals 16 residues. CDR3: CATSRSSGRGSYEQYF. CDR3 coding DNA: TGTGCCACCAGCCGTTCTAGCGGGCGGGGATCCTACGAGCAGTACTTC.

The chain links TRBV29-1 to TRBJ2-7; D is perhaps TRBD1 (5 bases). The germline V gene has CDR1 SQVTM and CDR2 ANQGSEA. CDR3 length: 12 amino acids. V shed 5 bases and J shed 2 bases, with 10 bases lying between them. The CDR3: CSVSFRAYEQYF. The CDR3 DNA reads TGCAGCGTTTCCTTCAGGGCCTACGAGCAGTACTTC.

J is TRBJ1-6 and V is TRBV19; 11 nucleotides match TRBD1. The CDR3 contains 16 residues. V gave up 6 bases and J gave up 7 bases; unmatched junction bases: 8. Looked up from germline, CDR1 is LNHDA and CDR2 is SQIVND (reference sequence). CDR3 sequence (DNA): TGTGCCAGTAGCATCTCTGGACAGGGGGCGAATTCACCCCTCCACTTT. This translates into CASSISGQGANSPLHF.